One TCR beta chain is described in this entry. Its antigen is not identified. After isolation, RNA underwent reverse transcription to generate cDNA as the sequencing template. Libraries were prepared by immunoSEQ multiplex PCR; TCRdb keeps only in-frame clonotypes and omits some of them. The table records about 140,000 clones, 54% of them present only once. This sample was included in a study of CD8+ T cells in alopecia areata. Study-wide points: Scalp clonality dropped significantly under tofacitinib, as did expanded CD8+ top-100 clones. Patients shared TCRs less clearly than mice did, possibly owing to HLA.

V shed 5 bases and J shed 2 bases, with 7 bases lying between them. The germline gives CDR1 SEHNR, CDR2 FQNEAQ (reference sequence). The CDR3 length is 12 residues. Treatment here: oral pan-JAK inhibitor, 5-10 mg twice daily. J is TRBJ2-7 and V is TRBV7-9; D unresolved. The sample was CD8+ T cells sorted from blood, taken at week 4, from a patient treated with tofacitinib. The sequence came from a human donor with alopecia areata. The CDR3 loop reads CASSHTAYEQYF. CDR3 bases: TGTGCCAGCAGCCACACAGCCTACGAGCAGTACTTC.